This T cell receptor beta chain appears in the sequencing data of a study of blood T cell repertoires in COVID-19. Study context: Donors in the United States, Italy and Spain gave samples during acute or convalescent COVID-19. The analysed material was cDNA or gDNA that came from T cells, B-cell-depleted T cells, or PBMCs.

Per the study methods: From reference gene primer amplification, estimates of nucleated cell counts were derived. Generated by immunoSEQ multiplex PCR, the TCRdb table keeps only in-frame clones and is missing some. V and J calls plus clone size are reproduced from that table; the DNA served to infer D and trimming. The top ten hold roughly 2.3% of the sample, which has hundreds of thousands of clones, 80% to 90% seen once. Germline CDR1 is SGDLS and CDR2 is YYNGEE. This CDR3 is 15 amino acids long. J lost 8 bases, V lost 3 bases, and 9 bases had no gene match. Before being deemed recovered, Cohort 3 donors had two negative PCRs, clearance, or symptom resolution.

This receptor was taken from a woman in her late teens or twenties who had recovered from COVID-19. This chain connects TRBV9 to TRBJ2-1; 9 bases fit TRBD1. Sequencing was performed on PBMCs or T cells enriched from blood (not recorded which). The CDR3 loop reads CASSDLTGGLDEQFF. In DNA, the CDR3 is TGTGCCAGCAGCGACCTAACAGGGGGCTTGGATGAGCAGTTCTTC.